These 12 T cell receptor beta chains came from one sample sequenced in a study of OX40 agonist ivuxolimab in advanced cancers. The repertoire was sequenced with immunoSEQ multiplex PCR; TCRdb's copy has only in-frame clones and lacks some. The table records 65,000 to 90,000 clones, roughly 85% of them present only once. The sample in question was CD4+ or CD8+ T cells sorted from blood, obtained in a trial of the OX40 agonist ivuxolimab. The receptors originated from an adult with an advanced solid tumor such as melanoma, head and neck, liver or kidney cancer.

The chain has TRBV19 and TRBJ2-3, with 15 bases identical to TRBD2. Germline V gene lookup returns CDR1 LNHDA and CDR2 SQIVND (reference sequence). With V trimmed by 5 bases and J by 0 bases, 12 bases remained unmatched. This CDR3 comprises 20 residues. The CDR3 region has the DNA TGTGCCAGTAGTGACCGGGTTGGGACTAGCGGGGGGCCCAGCACAGATACGCAGTATTTT. This gives the protein CASSDRVGTSGGPSTDTQYF.

The chain carries TRBV21-1 and TRBJ2-5; the DNA was not compared with TRBD2, the D call given in the table. The better agreement between TRBJ2-7 and the DNA end casts doubt on the J call. TRBV21-1 is labeled a pseudogene. The CDR3 runs 15 residues. As DNA, the CDR3 is TGTGCCAGCAGCAAAGTAGCGGGACATTGCTACGAGCAGTACTTC. It yields the protein CASSKVAGHCYEQYF.

The chain joins TRBV12-1 to TRBJ2-1. TRBV12-1 has pseudogene status. The CDR3 is made up of 14 amino acids. CDR3 sequence (DNA): TGTGCCAGCAGTTCTCCGGGTGGGATGAATGAGCAGTTCTTC. This codes for CASSSPGGMNEQFF.

The chain joins TRBV9 to TRBJ1-3, with a weak D call TRBD1 (5 bases). The V gene lost 2 bases and the J gene lost 3 bases, with 9 bases spanning the gap. Germline V CDR1 and CDR2: SGDLS, YYNGEE. This CDR3 contains 14 residues. The CDR3: CASSVTGLGNTIYF. In DNA, the CDR3 is TGTGCCAGCAGCGTTACGGGGCTTGGAAACACCATATATTTT. Full variable domain (missing parts from reference TRBV9 and TRBJ1-3): DSGVTQTPKHLITATGQRVTLRCSPRSGDLSVYWYQQSLDQGLQFLIQYYNGEERAKGNILERFSAQQFPDLHSELNLSSLELGDSALYFCASSVTGLGNTIYFGEGSWLTVV.

The V call is TRBV9, the J call TRBJ2-7, with a tentative D call TRBD2 (6 bases). The CDR3 loop spans 14 amino acids. Trimming cost V 0 bases and J 4 bases, with 11 bases left between them. Per the germline V gene, CDR1 is SGDLS and CDR2 is YYNGEE. CDR3 protein: CASSVDGRGYEQYF. CDR3 coding DNA: TGTGCCAGCAGCGTAGACGGGAGAGGTTACGAGCAGTACTTC.

The genes are TRBV5-8 and TRBJ2-6; a weak D match, TRBD1 (5 bases). The CDR3 is 19 residues long. Per the germline V gene, CDR1 is SGHTS and CDR2 is YDEGEE. The germline V and J ends were trimmed by 4 bases and 0 bases, with 20 bases remaining between them. CDR3: CASSGRQSAFLSGANVLTF. The CDR3 nucleotides are TGTGCCAGCAGCGGCCGACAGAGTGCTTTTCTCTCTGGGGCCAACGTCCTGACTTTC.

CDR3 sequence: CASSVVITSGEVGEQFF. The CDR3 DNA sequence: TGTGCCAGCAGCGTAGTTATCACTAGCGGGGAGGTTGGTGAGCAGTTCTTC. This sequence joins TRBV9 and TRBJ2-1, with TRBD2 identical over 10 bases. The trim removed 0 bases at V and 9 bases at J, leaving 12 bases unmatched. The CDR3 totals 17 residues. CDR1 is SGDLS and CDR2 is YYNGEE in the germline V gene.

The chain couples TRBV7-2 to TRBJ2-7, with D perhaps TRBD2 (5 bases). The CDR3 spans 14 residues. In germline, CDR1 is SGHTA, CDR2 FQGNSA. The V and J ends lost 5 bases and 4 bases respectively, with 15 bases between them. In DNA form, the CDR3 reads TGTGCCAGCAGCCCAGGCGGGCTAGCTTACGAGCAGTACTTC. The encoded protein is CASSPGGLAYEQYF. Full variable domain (missing parts from reference TRBV7-2 and TRBJ2-7): GAGVSQSPSNKVTEKGKDVELRCDPISGHTALYWYRQSLGQGLEFLIYFQGNSAPDKSGLPSDRFSAERTGGSVSTLTIQRTQQEDSAVYLCASSPGGLAYEQYFGPGTRLTVT.

CDR3 loop: CASSVDWGGMTGKDEQYF. The DNA of the CDR3 is TGTGCCAGCAGCGTAGACTGGGGTGGGATGACAGGGAAGGACGAGCAGTACTTC. This chain connects TRBV9 to TRBJ2-7; TRBD1 matches at 7 bases. Germline V gene sequence: CDR1 SGDLS, CDR2 YYNGEE. This CDR3 contains 18 residues. Trimming removed 0 bases from V and 5 bases from J; junction bases left unmatched: 17.

The chain couples TRBV4-3 to TRBJ1-3, with a weak D call TRBD1 (6 bases). Trimming left V 0 bases short and J 0 bases short, with 9 bases between. The CDR3 runs 16 residues. Germline V gene lookup returns CDR1 LGHNA and CDR2 YSLEER. The CDR3 nucleotides read TGCGCCAGCAGCCAAGATCTACAGGGCTCTGGAAACACCATATATTTT. Amino acid sequence: CASSQDLQGSGNTIYF.

The chain is built from TRBV7-3 and TRBJ2-3; 10 nucleotides match TRBD2. The CDR3 length is 15 residues. Looked up from germline, CDR1 is SGHTA and CDR2 is FQGTGA. The V segment lost 5 bases and the J segment 7 bases; nucleotides outside the gene matches: 9. The CDR3 DNA follows: TGTGCCAGCAGCGCAAGCGGGGGGGGTCAACATACGCAGTATTTT. Translated: CASSASGGGQHTQYF.

The chain links TRBV7-2 to TRBJ2-6; 7 positions match TRBD2. The CDR3 consists of 19 residues. Germline CDR1 is SGHTA and CDR2 is FQGNSA. Trimming took 2 bases from V and 4 from J; bases not matched to a gene: 14. The CDR3 reads CASSLTRARGVTGANVLTF. CDR3 sequence (DNA): TGTGCCAGCAGCTTAACGCGCGCTCGGGGGGTCACCGGGGCCAACGTCCTGACTTTC.